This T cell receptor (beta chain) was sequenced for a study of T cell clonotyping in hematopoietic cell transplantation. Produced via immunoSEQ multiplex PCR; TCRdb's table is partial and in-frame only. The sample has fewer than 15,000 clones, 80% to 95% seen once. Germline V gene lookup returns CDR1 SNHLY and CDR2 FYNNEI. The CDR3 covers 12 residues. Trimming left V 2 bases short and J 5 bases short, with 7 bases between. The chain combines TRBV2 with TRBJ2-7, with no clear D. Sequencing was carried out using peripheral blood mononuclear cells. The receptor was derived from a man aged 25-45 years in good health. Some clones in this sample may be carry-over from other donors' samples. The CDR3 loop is CASSEPLDEQYF. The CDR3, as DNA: TGTGCCAGCAGTGAACCATTAGACGAGCAGTACTTC. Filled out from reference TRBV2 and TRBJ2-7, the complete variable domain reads EPEVTQTPSHQVTQMGQEVILRCVPISNHLYFYWYRQILGQKVEFLVSFYNNEISEKSEIFDDQFSVERPDGSNFTLKIRSTKLEDSAMYFCASSEPLDEQYFGPGTRLTVT.